This T cell receptor beta chain was retrieved from a study of T cell responses to AZD1222 COVID-19 vaccine (dated by TCRdb to the early 2020s). Background for the entire study: A total of approximately 250 trial participants underwent TCR sequencing, of whom nearly 210 had received two doses of AZD1222 and approximately 26 had received two doses of the MenACWY control vaccine. Trial participants were enrolled into age subgroups of 18-55, 56-69 and 70-plus years, which contained about 150, 27 and 61 TCR-sequenced participants, respectively. The full study reports these points: Participants were mostly white British and included more females than males, and it was suggested by the authors that clonal diversity may have been underestimated. Reportedly, almost half of the unique spike-specific TCRs recognized epitopes lying outside the regions that are mutated in the B.1.351 and B.1.1.7 variants. Because no day 14 peak-response samples were available, the repertoires could be characterized only after the peak T cell response. Conclusions about previously exposed vaccinees are limited because only six or seven AZD1222 recipients were SARS-CoV-2 seropositive at baseline. In the small 56-69-year group, the increase in depth fell short of significance, most likely because of low power. The whole spike protein was spanned by vaccine-associated CD4 TCRs, and dominant responses were seen in regions 160-218 and 743-854. After two AZD1222 doses, spike-specific TCR breadth and depth were significantly higher than at day 0 and than in MenACWY recipients.

This specimen's time point label, per the study, means: about 28 days (+/-7) after the second vaccine dose. AZD1222 recipients whose second dose came at about 4 weeks and those whose second dose came at about 12 weeks were combined into one group, since spike-specific TCR depth and breadth did not differ between the two schedules. Vaccinee samples were obtained from the UK trials COV001 and COV002, which included a single-blind randomized controlled phase 2/3 trial of AZD1222 (ChAdOx1 nCoV-19) in healthy adults. Trial participant PBMC samples were collected at day 0 and day 28 after the second dose for TCRbeta chain sequencing. The CDR3 regions of human TCRbeta chains were analyzed by immunosequencing. For the original study's pipeline: TCRs in the repertoires were compared against a reference library of SARS-CoV-2-specific TCRs that had been generated with the MIRA antigen-specificity platform. Breadth meant the fraction of unique TCRs that were SARS-CoV-2-associated, whereas depth meant the fraction of total T cells that were SARS-CoV-2-associated. Using the MIRA data, each spike-specific TCR was mapped to the spike region that the TCR reacts to and placed in a CD4 or CD8 class. Log10-transformed breadth and depth values were compared by one-way ANOVA with Sidak's multiple comparisons tests. TCRdb retrieved this table from immuneACCESS and kept in-frame rearrangements only. Not all clones are present; in checked studies, unresolved V genes account for under half, and no reason is known for the remainder. V, J and clone size reflect that table, while D and trimming were determined from the DNA. For this sample there are about 72,000 clones; nearly 90% appear just once. More than 25% of the sample is in the top ten clones.

As to this clone: Its antigen specificity is not known. The sample holds no much larger clone one base away, and base qualities are not on file.

According to the germline V gene, CDR1 reads MNHEY and CDR2 reads SVGAGI. Germline trimming amounts to 4 bases on V and 12 bases on J, with 2 as the count of junction bases outside the gene matches. Spanning cysteine to phenylalanine, the CDR3 consists of 11 amino acids. The kept DNA is CDR3 alone, 33 bases in frame from the first base. The material was peripheral blood, obtained 28 days after the second AZD1222 dose. The chain is made from TRBV6-5 and TRBJ2-4; 8 central bases correspond to TRBD2. This sequence originates from an adult who received the AZD1222 COVID-19 vaccine. The CDR3 has the sequence CASSSGTSQYF. The nucleotides are TGTGCCAGCAGTTCTGGGACTAGTCAGTACTTC.